Listed below are T cell receptor beta chains from one sample, sequenced in a study of T cells after yellow fever vaccination. TCRdb re-called the 5' RACE reads through MiXCR, storing one row per CDR3 protein. The sample includes a few hundred thousand distinct CDR3 sequences, roughly 8.6% of them seen just once. This specimen was PBMCs, taken about 41 days after the first yellow fever vaccination. These receptors came from a man aged 18 to 29 who received the YFV17D yellow fever vaccine. CDR3s include the opening cysteine and the closing phenylalanine or tryptophan. Each record gives: V gene, clone size, J gene, D gene, CDR3 protein, CDR3 DNA. A D gene is named only where the DNA matches it firmly. Clone size is given for some rows only: seen once, a few or many times, or a class if the clone is expanded.

V: TRBV21-1; size: few; J: TRBJ2-1; D: -; CDR3: CASSYPNQRGGRDEQFF; DNA: TGTGCCAGCAGTTACCCTAACCAACGGGGGGGAAGGGATGAGCAGTTCTTC
V: TRBV12-5; size: many; J: TRBJ2-1; D: -; CDR3: CASGFQTQGEQFF; DNA: TGTGCTAGTGGTTTTCAGACCCAAGGTGAGCAGTTCTTC
V: TRBV15; size: few; J: TRBJ1-5; D: -; CDR3: CATSMANTGFRPQHF; DNA: TGTGCCACCAGTATGGCGAACACAGGGTTTCGGCCCCAGCATTTT
V: TRBV5-1; size: many; J: TRBJ2-3; D: TRBD2; CDR3: CASSLELAGGTDTQYF; DNA: TGCGCCAGCAGCTTGGAACTAGCGGGGGGCACAGATACGCAGTATTTT
V: TRBV12-3/TRBV12-4; size: few; J: TRBJ1-1; D: -; CDR3: CASHPGASEAFF; DNA: TGTGCCAGCCACCCCGGGGCATCTGAAGCTTTCTTT
V: TRBV20-1; size: -; J: TRBJ2-3; D: -; CDR3: CSAPRGAWEQYF; DNA: TGCAGTGCCCCTCGAGGGGCGTGGGAGCAGTATTTT
V: TRBV23-1; size: few; J: TRBJ2-7; D: -; CDR3: CASSQTACYEQYF; DNA: TGCGCCAGCAGTCAAACAGCCTGCTACGAGCAGTACTTC
V: TRBV12-3/TRBV12-4; size: few; J: TRBJ1-2; D: -; CDR3: CASSQQVGTVYGYTF; DNA: TGTGCCAGCAGCCAACAAGTTGGGACTGTGTATGGCTACACCTTC
V: TRBV3-1; size: -; J: TRBJ2-2; D: TRBD2; CDR3: CASSPHPGLADANTGELFF; DNA: TGTGCCAGCAGCCCCCATCCCGGACTAGCAGATGCGAACACCGGGGAGCTGTTTTTT
V: TRBV6-2/TRBV6-3; size: few; J: TRBJ1-1; D: -; CDR3: CASTHRTEAFF; DNA: TGTGCCAGCACCCATCGAACTGAAGCTTTCTTT
V: TRBV18; size: many; J: TRBJ2-1; D: TRBD1; CDR3: CASSTGGQGGNEQFF; DNA: TGTGCCAGCTCAACGGGGGGACAGGGAGGCAATGAGCAGTTCTTC
V: TRBV7-9; size: many; J: TRBJ1-2; D: -; CDR3: CASSPNGPRDGFYGYTF; DNA: TGTGCCAGCAGCCCAAATGGACCCCGGGACGGATTTTATGGCTACACCTTC
V: TRBV6-1; size: -; J: TRBJ1-3; D: -; CDR3: CASSEPGLGSGNTIYF; DNA: TGTGCCAGCAGTGAACCAGGGCTGGGCTCTGGAAACACCATATATTTT
V: TRBV28; size: -; J: TRBJ1-1; D: -; CDR3: CASSRAGRNTEAFF; DNA: TGTGCCAGCAGCAGGGCGGGGAGGAACACTGAAGCTTTCTTT
V: TRBV29-1; size: few; J: TRBJ1-2; D: -; CDR3: CSVDRDRLGYTF; DNA: TGCAGCGTTGACCGGGACCGACTTGGCTACACCTTC
V: TRBV27; size: many; J: TRBJ1-5; D: -; CDR3: CASSPSSNQPQHF; DNA: TGTGCCAGCAGCCCCTCTAGCAATCAGCCCCAGCATTTT
V: TRBV4-1; size: -; J: TRBJ1-5; D: -; CDR3: CASSPLSPGAQGQPQHF; DNA: TGCGCCAGCAGCCCCCTCAGCCCGGGGGCGCAGGGGCAGCCCCAGCATTTT
V: TRBV18; size: many; J: TRBJ1-1; D: -; CDR3: CASSPLMNTEAFF; DNA: TGTGCCAGCTCACCCTTAATGAACACTGAAGCTTTCTTT
V: TRBV5-1; size: -; J: TRBJ2-2; D: -; CDR3: CASSFYADRTGELFF; DNA: TGCGCCAGCAGCTTTTACGCCGACCGCACCGGGGAGCTGTTTTTT
V: TRBV18; size: -; J: TRBJ1-6; D: -; CDR3: CASSPTKGALHF; DNA: TGTGCCAGCTCACCAACAAAAGGGGCCCTCCACTTT
V: TRBV20-1; size: -; J: TRBJ2-1; D: -; CDR3: CSAGSGPPYNEQFF; DNA: TGCAGTGCTGGTTCGGGACCACCTTACAATGAGCAGTTCTTC
V: TRBV5-1; size: -; J: TRBJ2-2; D: -; CDR3: CASSYGASPNTGELFF; DNA: TGCGCCAGCAGCTACGGGGCCTCTCCGAACACCGGGGAGCTGTTTTTT
V: TRBV20-1; size: -; J: TRBJ2-1; D: -; CDR3: CSAEKGYSPLYNEQFF; DNA: TGCAGTGCGGAGAAAGGGTACAGTCCCCTCTACAATGAGCAGTTCTTC
V: TRBV12-3/TRBV12-4; size: -; J: TRBJ2-1; D: -; CDR3: CASKGEVSYNEQFF; DNA: TGTGCCAGCAAGGGGGAAGTTTCCTACAATGAGCAGTTCTTC
V: TRBV5-1; size: -; J: TRBJ2-2; D: -; CDR3: CASSLSTNTGELFF; DNA: TGCGCCAGCAGCTTGAGTACGAACACCGGGGAGCTGTTTTTT
V: TRBV20-1; size: -; J: TRBJ2-2; D: TRBD2; CDR3: CSARDRASGGGNTGELFF; DNA: TGCAGTGCTAGAGATAGAGCTAGCGGGGGGGGAAACACCGGGGAGCTGTTTTTT
V: TRBV5-6; size: few; J: TRBJ1-2; D: TRBD1; CDR3: CASSLVIMGQGAFRYTF; DNA: TGTGCCAGCAGCTTGGTGATTATGGGACAGGGGGCCTTTCGCTACACCTTC
V: TRBV7-9; size: -; J: TRBJ1-3; D: -; CDR3: CASSPRRGSGGNTIYF; DNA: TGTGCCAGCAGCCCTAGAAGGGGCTCGGGAGGAAACACCATATATTTT
V: TRBV7-8; size: -; J: TRBJ2-3; D: TRBD2; CDR3: CASSLAVTSGGITDTQYF; DNA: TGTGCCAGCAGCTTAGCGGTGACTAGCGGGGGGATCACAGATACGCAGTATTTT
V: TRBV20-1; size: few; J: TRBJ2-5; D: -; CDR3: CSARSSVGAPALTQETQYF; DNA: TGCAGTGCTAGATCCTCCGTGGGGGCCCCGGCCCTAACCCAAGAGACCCAGTACTTC
V: TRBV7-9; size: few; J: TRBJ2-7; D: -; CDR3: CASSLSGASSYEQYF; DNA: TGTGCCAGCAGCCTCTCGGGGGCCAGCTCCTACGAGCAGTACTTC
V: TRBV6-2/TRBV6-3; size: -; J: TRBJ1-1; D: -; CDR3: CASNVQSGARAFF; DNA: TGTGCCAGCAATGTCCAGTCAGGGGCGCGTGCTTTCTTT
V: TRBV4-3; size: few; J: TRBJ1-3; D: TRBD1; CDR3: CASSQALTGGSPQRHF; DNA: TGCGCCAGCAGCCAAGCCCTGACAGGGGGGTCACCCCAGAGGCATTTT
V: TRBV6-2/TRBV6-3; size: -; J: TRBJ2-6; D: TRBD1; CDR3: CASSPTGYPGANVLTF; DNA: TGTGCCAGCAGTCCGACAGGGTATCCTGGGGCCAACGTCCTGACTTTC
V: TRBV7-6; size: -; J: TRBJ1-1; D: -; CDR3: CASSFLRGSNTEAFF; DNA: TGTGCCAGCAGCTTTTTGAGGGGGTCGAACACTGAAGCTTTCTTT
V: TRBV7-2; size: few; J: TRBJ1-4; D: TRBD1; CDR3: CASSLERTGKLFF; DNA: TGTGCCAGCAGCTTAGAACGGACAGGAAAACTGTTTTTT
V: TRBV24-1; size: -; J: TRBJ2-3; D: TRBD1; CDR3: CATSTFPGQNTDTQYF; DNA: TGTGCCACCAGCACTTTTCCGGGACAGAACACAGATACGCAGTATTTT
V: TRBV29-1; size: few; J: TRBJ1-1; D: -; CDR3: CSAGGVEAFF; DNA: TGCAGCGCCGGGGGTGTGGAAGCTTTCTTT
V: TRBV5-4; size: -; J: TRBJ2-2; D: -; CDR3: CASSLQGPSTGELFF; DNA: TGTGCCAGCAGCTTGCAGGGCCCTTCGACCGGGGAGCTGTTTTTT
V: TRBV3-1; size: few; J: TRBJ2-7; D: -; CDR3: CASSRRDGRSYEQYF; DNA: TGTGCCAGCAGCCGTAGGGACGGGCGCTCCTACGAGCAGTACTTC
V: TRBV12-3/TRBV12-4; size: few; J: TRBJ2-3; D: -; CDR3: CASSLIRDTQYF; DNA: TGTGCCAGCAGTTTAATACGGGATACGCAGTATTTT
V: TRBV6-6; size: few; J: TRBJ2-2; D: -; CDR3: CASSPRLAGELFF; DNA: TGTGCCAGCAGCCCCCGACTAGCCGGGGAGCTGTTTTTT
V: TRBV7-9; size: few; J: TRBJ2-5; D: -; CDR3: CASSPALGGQETQYF; DNA: TGTGCCAGCAGCCCGGCCCTGGGGGGTCAAGAGACCCAGTACTTC
V: TRBV5-1; size: -; J: TRBJ2-2; D: TRBD2; CDR3: CASRTAGVPNTGELFF; DNA: TGCGCCAGCAGAACGGCGGGGGTTCCGAACACCGGGGAGCTGTTTTTT
V: TRBV2; size: few; J: TRBJ2-1; D: TRBD1; CDR3: CASNPGQGGFAFF; DNA: TGTGCCAGCAATCCGGGACAGGGGGGGTTCGCGTTCTTC
V: TRBV6-4; size: few; J: TRBJ2-2; D: -; CDR3: CASSDSTVTGELFF; DNA: TGTGCCAGCAGTGACTCGACGGTGACCGGGGAGCTGTTTTTT
V: TRBV4-1; size: few; J: TRBJ1-2; D: -; CDR3: CASSVGGSEGGYTF; DNA: TGCGCCAGCAGCGTAGGGGGGTCCGAAGGTGGCTACACCTTC
V: TRBV5-1; size: -; J: TRBJ2-3; D: -; CDR3: CASSLVRNYNTDTQYF; DNA: TGCGCCAGCAGCTTGGTTAGAAACTACAACACAGATACGCAGTATTTT
V: TRBV6-2/TRBV6-3; size: once; J: TRBJ2-7; D: TRBD1; CDR3: CPSSEWTGSTSYEQYF; DNA: TGTCCCAGCAGTGAATGGACAGGTTCCACCTCCTACGAGCAGTACTTC
V: TRBV12-3/TRBV12-4; size: -; J: TRBJ2-5; D: -; CDR3: CASSLGKFGGSQETQYF; DNA: TGTGCCAGCAGCCTGGGTAAATTTGGAGGTAGTCAAGAGACCCAGTACTTC
V: TRBV7-9; size: many; J: TRBJ1-1; D: -; CDR3: CASSPGGTEAFF; DNA: TGTGCCAGCAGCCCTGGCGGGACTGAAGCTTTCTTT
V: TRBV29-1; size: many; J: TRBJ2-6; D: -; CDR3: CSVALGMKVSGANVLTF; DNA: TGCAGCGTTGCTTTAGGAATGAAGGTCTCTGGGGCCAACGTCCTGACTTTC
V: TRBV7-7; size: -; J: TRBJ2-5; D: -; CDR3: CASSSTRSAQTQYF; DNA: TGTGCCAGCAGCTCAACGCGTAGCGCGCAGACCCAGTACTTC
V: TRBV7-2; size: few; J: TRBJ2-2; D: TRBD2; CDR3: CASSSLAGLNTGELFF; DNA: TGTGCCAGCAGCTCCCTAGCGGGCCTGAACACCGGGGAGCTGTTTTTT